The rows below give T cell receptor beta chains drawn from one sample of a study of post-analysis software for immune sequencing data. Using its own MiXCR run on the PCR reads, TCRdb lists one record per CDR3 protein. This sample has some 690,000 distinct CDR3 sequences; 25% to 30% occur once, and the top ten carry 0.55% to 0.65%. Sample: blood. All receptors derive from a girl aged 5 to 17 with multiple sclerosis. CDR3s include the opening cysteine and the closing phenylalanine or tryptophan. Each record gives: CDR3 protein, CDR3 DNA, J gene, CDR3 length, V gene, clone size, D gene. The D gene is left open where the match is weak. Clone size is given for some rows only: seen once, a few or many times, or a class if the clone is expanded.

CASSLEQGGIEAFF | TGTGCCAGCAGTTTAGAGCAGGGTGGTATTGAAGCTTTCTTT | TRBJ1-1 | 14 | TRBV27 | NA | NA
CATSAGRNQNTEAFF | TGTGCCACCAGTGCCGGGAGAAATCAAAACACTGAAGCTTTCTTT | TRBJ1-1 | 15 | TRBV10-3 | NA | NA
CASSQGTGLVEAFF | TGTGCCAGCAGCCAAGGGACAGGGCTAGTTGAAGCTTTCTTT | TRBJ1-1 | 14 | TRBV3-1 | NA | TRBD1
CASRQPYNINYGYTF | TGTGCAAGTCGCCAACCTTACAACATAAACTATGGCTACACCTTC | TRBJ1-2 | 15 | TRBV12-2 | few | NA
CASSSRVSDEQYF | TGTGCCAGCAGTTCCAGGGTCTCGGACGAGCAGTACTTC | TRBJ2-7 | 13 | TRBV28 | NA | NA
CSVHVNQETQYF | TGCAGCGTTCACGTAAACCAAGAGACCCAGTACTTC | TRBJ2-5 | 12 | TRBV29-1 | few | NA
CASRSGTSGWGLYNEQFF | TGTGCCAGCAGATCTGGGACTAGCGGGTGGGGGCTTTACAATGAGCAGTTCTTC | TRBJ2-1 | 18 | TRBV12-3/TRBV12-4 | NA | TRBD2
CASSLARGPSGYTQYF | TGTGCCAGCAGCTTAGCACGGGGGCCTTCCGGATATACGCAGTATTTT | TRBJ2-3 | 16 | TRBV7-2 | NA | NA
CSARDLDTGELFF | TGCAGTGCTAGAGATCTCGACACCGGGGAGCTGTTTTTT | TRBJ2-2 | 13 | TRBV20-1 | NA | NA
CASSQGGPEQFF | TGTGCCAGCAGCCAGGGGGGCCCTGAACAGTTCTTC | TRBJ2-1 | 12 | TRBV7-9 | NA | NA
CASTKMEGTEQYF | TGTGCCAGCACAAAAATGGAGGGAACCGAGCAGTACTTC | TRBJ2-7 | 13 | TRBV6-5 | NA | NA
CASTKGGTRGSYEQYF | TGTGCCAGCACCAAGGGAGGTACTAGAGGTTCCTACGAGCAGTACTTC | TRBJ2-7 | 16 | TRBV28 | NA | NA
CASSPRGHEQFF | TGTGCCAGCAGCCCAAGGGGGCATGAGCAGTTCTTC | TRBJ2-1 | 12 | TRBV7-2 | many | TRBD1
CASSWPGPRGQFF | TGTGCCAGCAGCTGGCCCGGGCCGAGAGGGCAGTTCTTC | TRBJ2-1 | 13 | TRBV7-2 | few | NA
CASSLTSSYNSPLHF | TGTGCCAGCAGTCTCACTAGCTCCTATAATTCACCCCTCCACTTT | TRBJ1-6 | 15 | TRBV12-3/TRBV12-4 | NA | NA
CASSYSAGNQPQHF | TGTGCCAGCAGTTACTCTGCAGGGAATCAGCCCCAGCATTTT | TRBJ1-5 | 14 | TRBV6-2/TRBV6-3 | NA | NA
CSATHLGQGPYEQYF | TGCAGTGCTACCCACCTGGGGCAGGGCCCCTACGAGCAGTACTTC | TRBJ2-7 | 15 | TRBV20-1 | few | NA
CASSLQLAGSSYEQYF | TGTGCCAGCTCCCTCCAACTAGCGGGGAGCTCCTACGAGCAGTACTTC | TRBJ2-7 | 16 | TRBV18 | few | TRBD2
CASSLDPGADTQYF | TGCGCCAGCAGCTTGGATCCGGGCGCAGATACGCAGTATTTT | TRBJ2-3 | 14 | TRBV5-1 | NA | NA
CASSQLAGLYNEQFF | TGTGCCAGCAGCCAACTAGCGGGTCTCTACAATGAGCAGTTCTTC | TRBJ2-1 | 15 | TRBV3-1 | once | TRBD2